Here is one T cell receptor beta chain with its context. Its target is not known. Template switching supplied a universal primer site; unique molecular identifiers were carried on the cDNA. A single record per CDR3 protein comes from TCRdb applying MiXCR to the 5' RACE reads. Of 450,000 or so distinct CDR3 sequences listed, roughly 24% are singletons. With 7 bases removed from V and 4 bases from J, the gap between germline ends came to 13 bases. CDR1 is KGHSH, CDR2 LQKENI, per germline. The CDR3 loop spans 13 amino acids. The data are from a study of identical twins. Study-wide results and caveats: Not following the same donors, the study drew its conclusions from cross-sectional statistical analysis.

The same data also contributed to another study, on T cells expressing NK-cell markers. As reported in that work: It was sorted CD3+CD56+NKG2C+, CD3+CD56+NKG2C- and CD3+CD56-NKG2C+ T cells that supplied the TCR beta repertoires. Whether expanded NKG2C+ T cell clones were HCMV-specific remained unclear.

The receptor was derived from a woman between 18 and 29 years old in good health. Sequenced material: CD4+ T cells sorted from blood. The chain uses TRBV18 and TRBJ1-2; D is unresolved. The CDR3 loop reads CASFRTEAYGYTF. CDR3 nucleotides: TGTGCCAGCTTCCGGACCGAAGCCTATGGCTACACCTTC.